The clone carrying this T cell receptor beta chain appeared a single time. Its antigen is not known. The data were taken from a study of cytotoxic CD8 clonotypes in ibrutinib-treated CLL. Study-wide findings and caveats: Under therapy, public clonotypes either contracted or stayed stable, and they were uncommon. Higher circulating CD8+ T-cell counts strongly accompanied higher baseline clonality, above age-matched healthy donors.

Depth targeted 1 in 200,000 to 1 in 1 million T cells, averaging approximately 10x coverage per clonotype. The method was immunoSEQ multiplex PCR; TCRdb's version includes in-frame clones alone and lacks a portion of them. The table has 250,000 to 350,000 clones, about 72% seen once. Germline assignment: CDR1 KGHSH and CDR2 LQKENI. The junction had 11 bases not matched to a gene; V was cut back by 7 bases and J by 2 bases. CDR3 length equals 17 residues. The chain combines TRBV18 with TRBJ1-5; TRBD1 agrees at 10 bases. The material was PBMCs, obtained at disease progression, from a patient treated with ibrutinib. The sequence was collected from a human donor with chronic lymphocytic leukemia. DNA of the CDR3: TGTGCCAGCTACAATCTGACAGGGGGCCTAGGCAATCAGCCCCAGCATTTT. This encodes CASYNLTGGLGNQPQHF.